These 27 T cell receptor beta chains share one sample of origin, sequenced in a study of blood T cell repertoires in COVID-19 (dated by TCRdb to 2018 to 2020). Libraries were constructed by the immunoSEQ multiplex PCR assay. The table comes from immuneACCESS by way of TCRdb, which keeps in-frame sequences with V and J called. Part of the clones is missing from these tables; in studies checked, under half for an unresolved V gene and the rest for unknown reasons. The table for this sample lists about 120,000 clones; roughly three quarters of them were counted only once. The ten largest account for approximately 8% of the sample. Specimen: peripheral blood. The receptors were sampled from a human donor in a cohort sampled during active COVID-19.

The rearrangement links TRBV3-1 (or the pseudogene TRBV3-2) to TRBJ2-7, with 9 nucleotides matching TRBD1. Trimming removed 5 bases from V and 3 bases from J; junction bases left unmatched: 17. Germline V lookup: CDR1 LGHDT, CDR2 YNNKEL (reference sequence). CDR3 size: 18 residues. CDR3 in DNA: TGTGCCAGCAGCGCCAGCTCAGTCGCACAGGGGGCCATCTACGAGCAGTACTTC. It encodes CASSASSVAQGAIYEQYF.

The genes are TRBV6-5 and TRBJ2-7, with 7 bases that match TRBD1. Germline V CDR1 and CDR2: MNHEY, SVGAGI. CDR3 length: 16 amino acids. The J segment lost 3 bases and the V segment lost 0 bases, leaving 8 bases of the junction unmatched. The CDR3 bases are TGTGCCAGCAGTTACTCCGACGGGACAGAGATCTACGAGCAGTACTTC. Protein sequence: CASSYSDGTEIYEQYF.

Concerning this clone itself: Germline is not matched at one junction end, which may reflect a read error. This chain joins TRBV6-2 or TRBV6-3 and TRBJ2-7; 10 bases map to TRBD2. The germline CDR1 and CDR2 sequences are MNHEY and SVGEGT. The CDR3 consists of 14 residues. In DNA, the CDR3 is TGTGCCAGCAGTTTCGGGACTAGCGCCTACAGGCGGGACTTC. Translated, it gives CASSFGTSAYRRDF.

The genes are TRBV11-3 and TRBJ1-1, with 7 bases matching TRBD1. CDR1 is SGHNT, CDR2 YENEEA, per germline. Germline trimming cut 4 bases from V and 4 bases from J; bases unmatched to any gene: 6. The CDR3 is 14 residues long. The CDR3, as DNA: TGTGCCAGCAGCTCTATCGACAGGGTCACTGAAGCTTTCTTT. Protein product: CASSSIDRVTEAFF.

Only one count was recorded for this clone. The chain joins TRBV5-4 to TRBJ2-5; 10 bases match TRBD1. J lost 3 bases, V lost 4 bases, and 6 bases had no gene match. CDR1 is SGHNT, CDR2 YYREEE, per germline (reference sequence). This CDR3 has 15 amino acids. Here the CDR3 reads CASSTKTGGEETQYF. CDR3 DNA: TGTGCCAGCAGCACGAAGACAGGGGGCGAAGAGACCCAGTACTTC.

This clone has more than one count but fewer than ten. The gene calls are TRBV27 and TRBJ1-6; 8 bases map to TRBD1. The germline CDR1 and CDR2 sequences are MNHEY and SMNVEV (reference sequence). With V trimmed by 3 bases and J by 6 bases, 13 bases remained unmatched. The CDR3 contains 18 residues. CDR3 loop: CASSFRPGQGMGNSPLHF. The CDR3 DNA reads as TGTGCCAGCAGTTTTCGGCCCGGACAGGGAATGGGTAATTCACCCCTCCACTTT.

The rearrangement uses TRBV5-4 and TRBJ2-5; weak D call: TRBD1 (7 bases). Germline CDR1 is SGHNT and CDR2 is YYREEE (reference sequence). The CDR3 is 15 amino acids. V was clipped by 2 bases and J by 4 bases, with 15 bases between them. CDR3 loop: CASSLLASGGETQYF. The DNA for the CDR3 is TGTGCCAGCAGCTTACTAGCCTCAGGGGGAGAGACCCAGTACTTC.

This clone was detected only once. The chain carries TRBV11-2 and TRBJ1-4; perhaps TRBD1 as D (6 bases). The germline CDR1 and CDR2 sequences are SGHAT and FQNNGV. The CDR3 spans 16 residues. V was cut by 0 bases and J by 8 bases, with 16 bases left in between. The CDR3 protein is CASSLDPWGPGEKLFF. The DNA of the CDR3 is TGTGCCAGCAGCTTAGATCCGTGGGGGCCTGGGGAAAAACTGTTTTTT.

The V call is TRBV7-8, the J call TRBJ2-3; D perhaps matches TRBD2 (6 bases). Per germline, CDR1 SGHVS and CDR2 FQNEAQ. The CDR3 has 16 residues. Trimming stripped 1 base from V and 4 bases from J, with 15 bases between. In nucleotides, the CDR3 is TGTGCCAGCAGCTTAGAGCACGGGAGTGGTGCAGATACGCAGTATTTT. Translated: CASSLEHGSGADTQYF.

The V and J genes are TRBV5-1 and TRBJ2-7, with 10 nucleotides matching TRBD1. Per germline, CDR1 SGHRS and CDR2 YFSETQ. Trimming took 3 bases from V and 7 from J; bases not matched to a gene: 4. The CDR3 is 13 residues long. The CDR3 here is CASSWDRGEEQYF. The CDR3 DNA follows: TGCGCCAGCAGCTGGGACAGGGGAGAAGAGCAGTACTTC. Filled out from reference TRBV5-1 and TRBJ2-7, the complete variable domain reads KAGVTQTPRYLIKTRGQQVTLSCSPISGHRSVSWYQQTPGQGLQFLFEYFSETQRNKGNFPGRFSGRQFSNSRSEMNVSTLELGDSALYLCASSWDRGEEQYFGPGTRLTVT.

A few counts support this clone. This chain joins TRBV4-1 and TRBJ1-1; TRBD1 might be the D (6 bases). The CDR3 totals 13 residues. Germline CDR1 and CDR2: MGHRA and YSYEKL. The V end was cut by 4 bases, the J end by 3 bases, with 9 bases between. The CDR3 loop reads CASSLGQHTEAFF. The CDR3, as DNA: TGCGCCAGCAGCCTCGGACAGCACACTGAAGCTTTCTTT.

The chain links TRBV5-4 to TRBJ2-7, with 7 positions matching TRBD2. Germline V gives CDR1 SGHNT, CDR2 YYREEE (reference sequence). The CDR3 spans 15 residues. V was pared by 5 bases and J by 0 bases, with 8 bases of the junction left unmatched. For the CDR3, the DNA is TGTGCCAGCAGTCAGAGCGGGACCCACTCCTACGAGCAGTACTTC. It translates to CASSQSGTHSYEQYF.

This clone was seen just once. The V call is TRBV27, the J call TRBJ2-2; the D gene is possibly TRBD2 (7 bases). Germline V gene data show CDR1 as MNHEY and CDR2 as SMNVEV (reference sequence). This CDR3 is 16 amino acids long. Trimming removed 8 bases from V and 3 bases from J, with 19 bases in between. CDR3 sequence reads: CASLPEGGKDTGELFF. Here the CDR3 DNA reads TGTGCCAGCCTCCCAGAGGGGGGGAAGGACACCGGGGAGCTGTTTTTT.

This chain uses TRBV27 with TRBJ2-1, with TRBD2 identical over 7 bases. The CDR3 has 16 amino acids. Trimming took 0 bases from V and 0 from J; bases not matched to a gene: 2. CDR1 MNHEY and CDR2 SMNVEV come from the germline V gene (reference sequence). Here the CDR3 reads CASSLSTSLSYNEQFF. DNA of the CDR3: TGTGCCAGCAGTTTATCGACTAGCCTCTCCTACAATGAGCAGTTCTTC.

The chain links TRBV3-1 (or the pseudogene TRBV3-2) to TRBJ1-3; 8 bases map to TRBD1. Germline CDR1 and CDR2: LGHDT and YNNKEL (reference sequence). The CDR3 consists of 15 residues. Trimming cost V 4 bases and J 4 bases; bases outside gene matches: 6. The chain's CDR3 is CASSLLQGGGNTIYF. The DNA for the CDR3 is TGTGCCAGCAGCCTCCTACAGGGGGGGGGAAACACCATATATTTT.

V is TRBV7-2 and J is TRBJ2-7, with 12 nucleotides matching TRBD2. This CDR3 has 13 amino acids. The trim removed 7 bases at V and 7 bases at J, leaving 5 bases unmatched. The germline gives CDR1 SGHTA, CDR2 FQGNSA. The CDR3, as DNA: TGTGCCAGCACGACTAGCGGGAGAGGTGAGCAGTACTTC. Protein product: CASTTSGRGEQYF. The whole variable domain, filled in from reference TRBV7-2 and TRBJ2-7, reads GAGVSQSPSNKVTEKGKDVELRCDPISGHTALYWYRQSLGQGLEFLIYFQGNSAPDKSGLPSDRFSAERTGGSVSTLTIQRTQQEDSAVYLCASTTSGRGEQYFGPGTRLTVT.

The chain is built from TRBV4-2 and TRBJ1-2; 8 positions agree with TRBD1. CDR1 LGHNA and CDR2 YNFKEQ come from the germline V gene. The CDR3 is made up of 15 amino acids. J was trimmed by 6 bases and V by 1 base; bases with no gene match: 7. In DNA form, the CDR3 reads TGTGCCAGCAGCCAAGCAATCCAGGGGGCGGATGGCTACACCTTC. Its protein is CASSQAIQGADGYTF.

The chain carries TRBV30 and TRBJ1-1; possible D gene TRBD1, 6 bases. V was trimmed by 3 bases and J by 1 base, leaving 12 bases between them. Germline values: CDR1 GTSNPN, CDR2 SVGIG (reference sequence). The CDR3 loop spans 14 amino acids. The DNA for the CDR3 is TGTGCCTGGAGGATGAAGGGGGAGAACACTGAAGCTTTCTTT. This sequence encodes CAWRMKGENTEAFF.

This clone was observed once. V is TRBV13 and J is TRBJ2-1; D gene unclear. V was cut by 5 bases and J by 3 bases, with 14 bases left in between. The germline CDR1 and CDR2 sequences are PRHDT and FYEKMQ (reference sequence). The CDR3 is made up of 15 amino acids. CDR3 DNA sequence: TGTGCCAGCAGCCCCCAGTTAGGAGTCTACAATGAGCAGTTCTTC. This codes for CASSPQLGVYNEQFF.

The V gene is TRBV5-6, the J gene TRBJ1-6; TRBD1 aligns across 8 bases. The V segment lost 0 bases and the J segment 7 bases; nucleotides outside the gene matches: 9. Germline V gene sequence: CDR1 SGHDT, CDR2 YYEEEE. CDR3 length: 17 amino acids. CDR3 in amino acids: CASSLAYRDRQNSPLHF. For the CDR3, the DNA is TGTGCCAGCAGCTTGGCCTACCGGGACAGGCAAAATTCACCCCTCCACTTT.

The chain recombines TRBV14 with TRBJ2-7, with D possibly being TRBD2 (6 bases). The CDR3 totals 13 residues. In germline, CDR1 is SGHDN, CDR2 FVKESK. V lost 5 bases, J lost 3 bases, and 11 bases lay in between. The CDR3 reads CASSAGRFYEQYF. CDR3 DNA: TGTGCCAGCAGCGCGGGACGGTTCTACGAGCAGTACTTC.

The chain combines TRBV18 with TRBJ1-3; D not certain. Trimming cost V 2 bases and J 0 bases, with 11 bases left between them. Per the germline V gene, CDR1 is KGHSH and CDR2 is LQKENI. This CDR3 contains 16 residues. The CDR3 protein is CASSPTPPSSGNTIYF. The CDR3, as DNA: TGTGCCAGCTCACCAACACCTCCCAGCTCTGGAAACACCATATATTTT.

The chain has TRBV7-8 and TRBJ2-7; D possibly corresponds to TRBD2 (5 bases). Trimming cost V 7 bases and J 3 bases, with 13 bases left between them. The CDR3 is 13 amino acids. Germline CDR1 SGHVS, CDR2 FQNEAQ. The CDR3 DNA is TGTGCCAGCACACCGGAGGCTAGCTACGAGCAGTACTTC. Translated, it gives CASTPEASYEQYF. The full variable domain, with the rest looked up from reference TRBV7-8 and TRBJ2-7, is GAGVSQSPRYKVAKRGQDVALRCDPISGHVSLFWYQQALGQGPEFLTYFQNEAQLDKSGLPSDRFFAERPEGSVSTLKIQRTQQEDSAVYLCASTPEASYEQYFGPGTRLTVT.

This rearrangement joins TRBV19 to TRBJ2-1; 7 bases line up with TRBD1. Germline V gene sequence: CDR1 LNHDA, CDR2 SQIVND (reference sequence). Germline trimming cut 3 bases from V and 3 bases from J; bases unmatched to any gene: 5. This CDR3 comprises 15 residues. In DNA, the CDR3 is TGTGCCAGTAGTATCTTGGGACAGAACTACAATGAGCAGTTCTTC. This gives the protein CASSILGQNYNEQFF.

The rearrangement links TRBV19 to TRBJ1-1, with 7 bases lining up with TRBD1. The CDR3 extends over 16 amino acids. The germline V gene has CDR1 LNHDA and CDR2 SQIVND (reference sequence). Losses at the gene ends were 6 bases for V and 7 bases for J; bases not matched to a gene: 17. CDR3 in DNA: TGTGCCAGTAGCCAATCCTGGGGACAGCTAACGAATGAAGCTTTCTTT. As protein: CASSQSWGQLTNEAFF.

The chain employs TRBV28 and TRBJ2-1; D gene uncertain. CDR1 MDHEN and CDR2 SYDVKM come from the germline V gene. V lost 7 bases and J lost 0, with 4 bases in between. The CDR3 contains 12 residues. The CDR3 reads CASTSSYNEQFF. In DNA form, the CDR3 reads TGTGCCAGCACATCCTCCTACAATGAGCAGTTCTTC. The whole variable domain, remainder taken from reference TRBV28 and TRBJ2-1, is DVKVTQSSRYLVKRTGEKVFLECVQDMDHENMFWYRQDPGLGLRLIYFSYDVKMKEKGDIPEGYSVSREKKERFSLILESASTNQTSMYLCASTSSYNEQFFGPGTRLTVL.

The chain links TRBV30 to TRBJ2-7, with TRBD1 matching over 10 bases. The CDR3 is 14 residues long. The germline CDR1 and CDR2 sequences are GTSNPN and SVGIG (reference sequence). J lost 2 bases, V lost 2 bases, and 3 bases had no gene match. The CDR3 protein is CAWSRDRGTYEQYF. The CDR3 DNA reads as TGTGCCTGGAGTAGGGACAGGGGTACCTACGAGCAGTACTTC. The full variable domain, its missing parts supplied by reference TRBV30 and TRBJ2-7, is SQTIHQWPATLVQPVGSPLSLECTVEGTSNPNLYWYRQAAGRGLQLLFYSVGIGQISSEVPQNLSASRPQDRQFILSSKKLLLSDSGFYLCAWSRDRGTYEQYFGPGTRLTVT.